The entry below describes one T cell receptor beta chain. The antigen remains undetermined. The data were taken from a study of cytomegalovirus exposure and HLA in healthy donors. CDR1 and CDR2 from the germline V gene are SGHNT and YYREEE (reference sequence). With V trimmed by 4 bases and J by 4 bases, 15 bases remained unmatched. This CDR3 is built from 18 residues. Study findings and constraints: As was reported, the HLA-A and HLA-B alleles of most subjects were accurately predicted from TCR beta sequences. A likely sequencing artifact accounted for one observed cluster of highly shared sequence variants. Solely CMV serostatus was available to characterize immune exposure.

The PCR employed 60 Vbeta primers together with 13 Jbeta primers. Assay used: immunoSEQ multiplex PCR; TCRdb lists only in-frame clones, some missing. Of around 250,000 clones in the sample, about 80% were seen once. The specimen sequenced was PBMCs. The sequence was obtained from a woman aged 60-75 years in good health and CMV-seropositive. The V call is TRBV5-4, the J call TRBJ2-1, with 9 bases lining up with TRBD2. DNA of the CDR3: TGTGCCAGCAGCACTCTACCCTACCGGACTAGCGCATACAATGAGCAGTTCTTC. This encodes CASSTLPYRTSAYNEQFF.